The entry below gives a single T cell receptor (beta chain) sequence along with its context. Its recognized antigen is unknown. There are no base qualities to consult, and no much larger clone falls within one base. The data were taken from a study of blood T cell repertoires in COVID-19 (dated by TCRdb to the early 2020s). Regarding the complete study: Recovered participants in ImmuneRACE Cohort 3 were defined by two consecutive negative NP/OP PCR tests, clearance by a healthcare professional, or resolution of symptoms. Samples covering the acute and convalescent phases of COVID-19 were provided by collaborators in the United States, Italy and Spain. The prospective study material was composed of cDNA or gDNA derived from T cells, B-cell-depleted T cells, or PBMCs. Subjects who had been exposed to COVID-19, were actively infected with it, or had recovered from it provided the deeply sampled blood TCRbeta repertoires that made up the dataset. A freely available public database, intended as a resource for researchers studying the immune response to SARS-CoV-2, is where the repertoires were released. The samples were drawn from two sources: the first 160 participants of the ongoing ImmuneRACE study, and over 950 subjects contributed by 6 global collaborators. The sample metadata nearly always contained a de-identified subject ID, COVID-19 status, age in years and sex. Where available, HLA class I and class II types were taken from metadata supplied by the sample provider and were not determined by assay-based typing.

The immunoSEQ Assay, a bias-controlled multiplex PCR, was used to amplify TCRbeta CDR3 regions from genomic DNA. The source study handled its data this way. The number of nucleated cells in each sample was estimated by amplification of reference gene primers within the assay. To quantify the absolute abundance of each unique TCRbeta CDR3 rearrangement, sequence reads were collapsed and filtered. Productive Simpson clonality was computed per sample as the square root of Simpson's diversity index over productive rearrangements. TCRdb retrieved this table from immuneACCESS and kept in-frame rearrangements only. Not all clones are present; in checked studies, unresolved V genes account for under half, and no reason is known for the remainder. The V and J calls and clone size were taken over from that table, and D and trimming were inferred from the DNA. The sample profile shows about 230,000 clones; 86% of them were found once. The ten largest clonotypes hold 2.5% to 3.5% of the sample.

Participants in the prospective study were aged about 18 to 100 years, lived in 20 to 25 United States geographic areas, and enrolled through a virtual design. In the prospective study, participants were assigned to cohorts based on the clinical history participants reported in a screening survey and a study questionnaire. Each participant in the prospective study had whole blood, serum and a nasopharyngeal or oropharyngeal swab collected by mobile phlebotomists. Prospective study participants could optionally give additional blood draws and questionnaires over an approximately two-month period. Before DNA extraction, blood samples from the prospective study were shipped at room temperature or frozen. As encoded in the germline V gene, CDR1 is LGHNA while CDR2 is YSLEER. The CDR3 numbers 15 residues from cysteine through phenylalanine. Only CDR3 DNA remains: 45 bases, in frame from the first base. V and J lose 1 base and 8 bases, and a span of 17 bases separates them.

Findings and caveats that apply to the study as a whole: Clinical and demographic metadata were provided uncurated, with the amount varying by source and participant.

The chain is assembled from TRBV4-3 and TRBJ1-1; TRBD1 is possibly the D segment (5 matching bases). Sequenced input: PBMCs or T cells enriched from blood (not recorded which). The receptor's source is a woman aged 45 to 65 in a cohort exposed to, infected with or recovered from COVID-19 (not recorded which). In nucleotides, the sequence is TGCGCCAGCAGCCAAGTTCCATTTACTACAGGAGAAGCTTTCTTT. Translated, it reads CASSQVPFTTGEAFF.